This T cell receptor (beta chain) was identified during a study of siplizumab effects on memory and regulatory T cells. This clone was detected a few times. The antigen is undetermined. Study findings and constraints: Significantly reduced by siplizumab was the cumulative frequency of alloreactive sequences, namely those traceable to unstimulated CD4+ memory cells. Researchers did not confirm the suppressive function of proliferating Tregs from siplizumab cultures. Naive T cells seemed more diverse than memory cells and seemed major alloresponse contributors. Researchers could map only a minor fraction of alloreactive clones to unstimulated subsets.

The CDR3 is made up of 15 amino acids. In germline, CDR1 is SNHLY, CDR2 FYNNEI. Trimming removed 6 bases from V and 9 bases from J; junction bases left unmatched: 12. Only in-frame clones appear in the TCRdb table, and some are missing; sequencing was by immunoSEQ multiplex PCR. The sample shows some 100,000 clones, approximately 94% of them seen only once. The sample consisted of Tregs sorted from blood. The rearrangement links TRBV2 to TRBJ1-5, with 9 bases lining up with TRBD1. This TCR derives from a human donor in good health. The CDR3 region has the DNA TGTGCCAGCAGCACAACAGGGGGCAGCTTTTCGCCCCAGCATTTT. Its translation is CASSTTGGSFSPQHF.